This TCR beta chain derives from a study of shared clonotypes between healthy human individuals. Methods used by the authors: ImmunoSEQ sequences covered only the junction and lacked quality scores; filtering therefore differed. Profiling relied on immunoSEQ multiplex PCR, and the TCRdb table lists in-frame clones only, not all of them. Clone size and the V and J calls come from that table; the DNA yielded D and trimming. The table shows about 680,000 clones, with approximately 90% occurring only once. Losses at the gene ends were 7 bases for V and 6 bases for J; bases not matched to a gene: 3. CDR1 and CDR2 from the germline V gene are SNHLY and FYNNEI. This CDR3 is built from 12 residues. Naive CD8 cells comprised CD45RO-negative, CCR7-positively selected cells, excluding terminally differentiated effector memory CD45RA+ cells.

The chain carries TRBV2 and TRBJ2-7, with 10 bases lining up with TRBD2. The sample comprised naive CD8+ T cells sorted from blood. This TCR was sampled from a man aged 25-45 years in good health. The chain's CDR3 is CASTSGRSEQYF. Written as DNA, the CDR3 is TGTGCCAGCACTAGCGGGAGAAGCGAGCAGTACTTC.